These 18 T cell receptor beta chains were all obtained from the same sample, sequenced in a study of cytomegalovirus exposure and HLA in healthy donors. The primer mix had 60 Vbeta and 13 Jbeta primers. Some clones are missing from TCRdb's copy, which holds only in-frame ones; the method was immunoSEQ multiplex PCR. The table lists around 210,000 clones, about three quarters of them singletons. The sequencing sample was made of PBMCs. Source of these receptors: a boy aged 5-17 years in good health and CMV-seronegative.

The J gene is TRBJ1-1, the V gene TRBV18, with TRBD1 matching over 9 bases. CDR1 and CDR2 from the germline V gene are KGHSH and LQKENI. The CDR3 has 13 residues. The ends lost 8 bases at V and 1 base at J; junction bases unmatched: 2. CDR3 nucleotides: TGTGCCAGCGACAGGGGGAGGAACACTGAAGCTTTCTTT. It codes for CASDRGRNTEAFF.

The chain recombines TRBV25-1 with TRBJ1-1; no firm D call. Trimming took 3 bases from V and 12 from J, leaving 11 bases between them. Germline V gives CDR1 MGHDK, CDR2 SYGVNS. The CDR3 extends over 11 amino acids. This chain's CDR3 is CASSENSRTFF. The CDR3 bases are TGTGCCAGCAGTGAGAACAGTAGGACTTTCTTT.

This clone has just a few counts. The gene calls are TRBV19 and TRBJ1-5; TRBD1 aligns across 9 bases. From germline, CDR1 is LNHDA and CDR2 SQIVND (reference sequence). There are 15 residues in the CDR3. Trimming removed 10 bases from V and 4 bases from J; junction bases left unmatched: 11. The CDR3 is CATSRTGTGNQPQHF. The CDR3 coding sequence is TGTGCCACCTCACGCACTGGGACAGGGAATCAGCCCCAGCATTTT.

Concerning this clone itself: The sample has other DNA sequences that encode this CDR3 too. The chain couples TRBV4-1 to TRBJ1-1; possible D gene TRBD1, 5 bases. CDR3 length: 17 amino acids. Trimming removed 0 bases at V and 2 bases at J, with 16 bases between. Per germline, CDR1 MGHRA and CDR2 YSYEKL. The CDR3 here is CASSQERGGRGNTEAFF. For the CDR3, the DNA is TGCGCCAGCAGCCAAGAGCGAGGTGGTAGGGGAAACACTGAAGCTTTCTTT.

The CDR3 DNA follows: TGCGCCAGCAGCCAAGGGACAGGGAGGCGACGCAATCAGCCCCAGCATTTT. Protein product: CASSQGTGRRRNQPQHF. The rearrangement uses TRBV4-1 and TRBJ1-5; 8 bases agree with TRBD1. The CDR3 is 17 residues long. Germline lookup yields CDR1 MGHRA and CDR2 YSYEKL. V gave up 1 base and J gave up 2 bases; unmatched junction bases: 7.

The CDR3 region is CASSHGGQTSGTDEQYF. The DNA for the CDR3 is TGCGCCAGCAGTCACGGAGGACAGACTAGCGGGACGGATGAGCAGTACTTC. The chain carries TRBV23-1 and TRBJ2-7, with TRBD2 matching over 11 bases. TRBV23-1 is assigned to the ORF class and has an uncertain function. The CDR3 has 17 amino acids. V trimming: 3 bases; J trimming: 7 bases; junction bases outside the gene matches: 14.

The rearrangement joins TRBV30 to TRBJ2-5; 16 bases are a match to TRBD2. The CDR3 spans 18 residues. Germline CDR1 and CDR2: GTSNPN and SVGIG (reference sequence). The J segment lost 4 bases and the V segment lost 0 bases, leaving 8 bases of the junction unmatched. CDR3 nucleotide sequence: TGTGCCTGGAGTGTACTGGGACTAGCGGGGGGGCTCCCAGAGACCCAGTACTTC. Protein: CAWSVLGLAGGLPETQYF.

The rearrangement links TRBV6-4 to TRBJ1-5; 8 nucleotides line up with TRBD1. CDR1 and CDR2 (germline): MRHNA, SNTAGT. V dropped 5 bases and J dropped 6; count of bases not matched to a gene: 6. This CDR3 comprises 14 residues. The DNA for the CDR3 is TGTGCCAGCAGTTCGACAGGGGAAGGTCAGCCCCAGCATTTT. This gives the protein CASSSTGEGQPQHF.

This clone was seen just once. This chain connects TRBV4-2 to TRBJ1-2; D gene unclear. The CDR3 contains 15 residues. The ends were cut back, 0 bases at V and 4 bases at J, with 12 bases in the middle. Germline V gene data show CDR1 as LGHNA and CDR2 as YNFKEQ. The CDR3 DNA reads as TGTGCCAGCAGCCAAGATAGACAAGTCCCCTATGGCTACACCTTC. As protein: CASSQDRQVPYGYTF.

V and J are TRBV11-3 and TRBJ1-2; D ambiguous. The CDR3 is 12 residues long. V shed 3 bases and J shed 8 bases, with 10 bases lying between them. CDR1 is SGHNT, CDR2 YENEEA, per germline. CDR3 sequence reads: CASSLRSSGYTF. The CDR3 DNA sequence: TGTGCCAGCAGCTTGCGGAGCTCAGGCTACACCTTC.

The V and J genes are TRBV7-8 and TRBJ2-7, with a weak D call TRBD1 (6 bases). The germline V gene encodes CDR1 SGHVS and CDR2 FQNEAQ. The CDR3 extends over 14 amino acids. V dropped 6 bases and J dropped 3 bases, with 15 bases sitting between them. CDR3 residues: CASRGVTGYYEQYF. In DNA, the CDR3 is TGTGCCAGCAGGGGGGTTACAGGGTACTACGAGCAGTACTTC.

The chain recombines TRBV9 with TRBJ1-3, with a possible D match to TRBD1 (5 bases). The CDR3 extends over 16 amino acids. The V end was cut by 0 bases, the J end by 3 bases, with 13 bases between. Germline V gene lookup returns CDR1 SGDLS and CDR2 YYNGEE. CDR3 nucleotide sequence: TGTGCCAGCAGCGTAGGGGGCGCAGGTTTTGGAAACACCATATATTTT. This translates into CASSVGGAGFGNTIYF.

The V gene is TRBV4-1, the J gene TRBJ2-5; 8 bases fit TRBD2. V shed 0 bases and J 1 base; nucleotides not matched to a gene: 19. Germline assignment: CDR1 MGHRA and CDR2 YSYEKL. The CDR3 spans 21 residues. DNA of the CDR3: TGCGCCAGCAGCCAAGAGTTCCCAGCGGGGATGGGCGGGGGGACCCAAGAGACCCAGTACTTC. Residues: CASSQEFPAGMGGGTQETQYF.

The rearrangement uses TRBV30 and TRBJ1-1; 7 bases align to TRBD1. V shed 1 base and J 6 bases; nucleotides not matched to a gene: 8. Germline assignment: CDR1 GTSNPN and CDR2 SVGIG (reference sequence). The CDR3 sequence is 14 residues long. The DNA for the CDR3 is TGTGCCTGGAGTGCAGACAGGGCTAAGCCTGAAGCTTTCTTT. As protein: CAWSADRAKPEAFF.

This clone was observed a handful of times. J is TRBJ2-2 and V is TRBV9, with 15 positions matching TRBD2. The trim removed 4 bases at V and 6 bases at J, leaving 10 bases unmatched. CDR1 SGDLS and CDR2 YYNGEE come from the germline V gene. There are 18 residues in the CDR3. CDR3 in amino acids: CASSSEWTSGGAAGELFF. The DNA of the CDR3 is TGTGCCAGCAGCTCTGAGTGGACTAGCGGGGGGGCCGCCGGGGAGCTGTTTTTT.

A few counts support this clone. The chain combines TRBV6-1 with TRBJ2-7; D is unclear. The germline gives CDR1 MNHNS, CDR2 SASEGT. Trimming took 7 bases from V and 2 from J, leaving 15 bases between them. CDR3 size: 14 residues. CDR3 residues: CASTVAGPTYEQYF. Written as DNA, the CDR3 is TGTGCCAGCACCGTTGCAGGTCCCACCTACGAGCAGTACTTC.

The chain has TRBV11-3 and TRBJ2-1, with D maybe TRBD2 (7 bases). The CDR3 loop spans 14 amino acids. Trimming stripped 5 bases from V and 2 bases from J, with 10 bases between. Germline CDR1 and CDR2: SGHNT and YENEEA. The CDR3 sequence: CASSQGGAYNEQFF. The CDR3, as DNA: TGTGCCAGCAGCCAAGGGGGGGCCTACAATGAGCAGTTCTTC.

V and J are TRBV19 and TRBJ1-1, with a weak D call TRBD1 (5 bases). The V gene's germline CDR1 is LNHDA and CDR2 SQIVND (reference sequence). CDR3 size: 16 residues. V lost 4 bases and J 2 bases, leaving 17 bases between the germline ends. The CDR3 bases are TGTGCCAGTAGTAAAACAATGGGGCAGTCAAACACTGAAGCTTTCTTT. Its protein is CASSKTMGQSNTEAFF.